This TCR beta chain was sequenced during a study of T-cell memory formation after mild COVID-19. The overall study: TCR clusters were mostly confined to one donor each.

This clonotype has a handful of counts. Its cognate antigen is unknown. TCRdb analysed the 5' RACE reads with MiXCR anew, one entry per CDR3 protein. This sample has 350,000 to 500,000 distinct CDR3 sequences, with about a sixth found just once. Study conclusions and caveats: Balance between CD4 and CD8 was seen in clones contracting day 15 to 85, and a CD4+ lean was seen in later expanders.

The CDR3 sequence is 16 residues long. Trimming shortened V by 6 bases and J by 3 bases, and 19 bases separated the two germline ends. Germline-derived CDR1 and CDR2 are MNHEY and SVGEGT. V is TRBV6-2 or TRBV6-3 and J is TRBJ2-3, with a weak D call TRBD1 (6 bases). The receptor was derived from a man aged 18 to 30 who had mild COVID-19 (a few samples of this study predate the infection). Cell type and time point are not known. The sample consisted of PBMCs or a T cell subset sorted from them (not recorded which). CDR3 amino acids: CASSLPGHLRTDTQYF. The CDR3 DNA is TGTGCCAGCAGCCTTCCGGGACACCTACGGACAGATACGCAGTATTTT.